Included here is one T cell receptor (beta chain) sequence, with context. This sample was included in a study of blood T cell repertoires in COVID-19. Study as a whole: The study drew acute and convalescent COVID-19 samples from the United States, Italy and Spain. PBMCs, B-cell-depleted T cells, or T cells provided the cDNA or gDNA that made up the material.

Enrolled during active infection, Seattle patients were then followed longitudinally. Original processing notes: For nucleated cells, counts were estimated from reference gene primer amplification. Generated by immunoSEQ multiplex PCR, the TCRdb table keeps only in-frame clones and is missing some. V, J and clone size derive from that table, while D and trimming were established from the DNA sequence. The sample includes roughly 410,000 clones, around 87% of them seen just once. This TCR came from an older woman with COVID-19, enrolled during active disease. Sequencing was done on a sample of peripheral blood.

The CDR3 sequence is CASSLAVAGGTDTQYF. CDR3 DNA: TGTGCCAGCAGCTTAGCTGTGGCGGGGGGCACAGATACGCAGTATTTT. The chain uses TRBV11-2 and TRBJ2-3; TRBD2 matches at 7 bases. Trimming at V came to 1 base and at J to 1 base, leaving 5 bases not matched to a gene. The CDR3 contains 16 residues. Per the germline V gene, CDR1 is SGHAT and CDR2 is FQNNGV.